The 17 T cell receptor beta chains below all came from one sample that was sequenced in a study of blood T cell repertoires in COVID-19. Some clones are missing from TCRdb's copy, which holds only in-frame ones; the method was immunoSEQ multiplex PCR. The sample yields about 160,000 clones, approximately 87% seen once. What was sequenced was peripheral blood. These TCRs come from an older woman with COVID-19, enrolled during active disease.

This clone has only one observation. This chain uses TRBV19 with TRBJ1-1; the match to TRBD1 covers 7 bases. CDR3 length: 12 residues. The J segment lost 8 bases and the V segment lost 5 bases, leaving 5 bases of the junction unmatched. Germline V lookup: CDR1 LNHDA, CDR2 SQIVND (reference sequence). CDR3: CASSYTGEEAFF. The CDR3 nucleotides read TGTGCCAGTAGTTATACAGGGGAGGAAGCTTTCTTT.

The chain joins TRBV5-1 to TRBJ2-5; a possible D gene is TRBD2 (6 bases). The CDR3 runs 14 residues. Germline loops: CDR1 SGHRS, CDR2 YFSETQ. Between the trimmed V and J ends, which lost 3 bases and 1 base, there was a span of 10 bases. CDR3 in amino acids: CASSWGGTQETQYF. The CDR3, as DNA: TGCGCCAGCAGCTGGGGAGGTACCCAAGAGACCCAGTACTTC.

This chain connects TRBV7-9 to TRBJ2-5; 14 bases match TRBD2. CDR1 is SEHNR, CDR2 FQNEAQ, per germline (reference sequence). Germline trimming cut 6 bases from V and 1 base from J; bases unmatched to any gene: 4. The CDR3 covers 16 residues. CDR3 in DNA: TGTGCCAGCAGGACGGGACTAGCGGGGGTCCAAGAGACCCAGTACTTC. Protein product: CASRTGLAGVQETQYF.

The chain joins TRBV30 to TRBJ1-2; 9 bases match TRBD1. V trimming: 3 bases; J trimming: 7 bases; junction bases outside the gene matches: 6. Germline V gene sequence: CDR1 GTSNPN, CDR2 SVGIG (reference sequence). CDR3 length: 13 amino acids. This CDR3 reads CAWSRDRVRGYTF. Here the CDR3 DNA reads TGTGCCTGGAGCCGGGACAGGGTTCGTGGCTACACCTTC.

The chain links TRBV3-1 (or the pseudogene TRBV3-2) to TRBJ2-7; 16 nucleotides line up with TRBD2. The J segment lost 6 bases and the V segment lost 4 bases, leaving 3 bases of the junction unmatched. CDR3 length equals 15 residues. The germline CDR1 and CDR2 sequences are LGHDT and YNNKEL (reference sequence). The CDR3 sequence: CASSPGLAGGLEQYF. CDR3 DNA sequence: TGTGCCAGCAGCCCGGGACTAGCGGGGGGGCTCGAGCAGTACTTC.

V usage is TRBV28 and J usage is TRBJ2-2; 8 bases align to TRBD1. The germline CDR1 and CDR2 sequences are MDHEN and SYDVKM. V lost 3 bases to trimming and J lost 5 bases; unmatched junction nucleotides: 8. The CDR3 spans 16 residues. In nucleotides, the CDR3 is TGTGCCAGCAGTTTCTATGGACAGGGCCAGACCGGGGAGCTGTTTTTT. It encodes CASSFYGQGQTGELFF.

CDR3 bases: TGCGCCAGCAGCCAAGGATGGGACAGGGGCACAGATACGCAGTATTTT. This sequence encodes CASSQGWDRGTDTQYF. The genes are TRBV4-1 and TRBJ2-3; 9 nucleotides agree with TRBD1. CDR3 length: 16 amino acids. Germline CDR1 is MGHRA and CDR2 is YSYEKL. V trimming: 1 base; J trimming: 1 base; junction bases outside the gene matches: 3.

The chain uses TRBV2 and TRBJ1-5; tentative D call: TRBD1 (6 bases). This CDR3 is built from 15 residues. The germline gives CDR1 SNHLY, CDR2 FYNNEI. With 6 bases removed from V and 3 bases from J, the gap between germline ends came to 15 bases. Here the CDR3 reads CASRSGQTINQPQHF. As DNA, the CDR3 is TGTGCCAGCAGGAGCGGACAGACAATCAATCAGCCCCAGCATTTT.

The chain couples TRBV29-1 to TRBJ2-5; 10 bases align to TRBD2. V was pared by 3 bases and J by 6 bases, with 4 bases of the junction left unmatched. CDR1 and CDR2 (germline): SQVTM, ANQGSEA. This CDR3 contains 13 residues. CDR3 DNA sequence: TGCAGCGTTGAGCCTAGCGGGGGAAAGACCCAGTACTTC. Translating gives CSVEPSGGKTQYF.

This clone has only a few counts. The same CDR3 also results from other DNA sequences found in this sample. V usage is TRBV3-1 (or the pseudogene TRBV3-2) and J usage is TRBJ1-6, with 7 bases that match TRBD1. CDR1 and CDR2 (germline): LGHDT, YNNKEL (reference sequence). The trim removed 1 base at V and 7 bases at J, leaving 4 bases unmatched. This CDR3 is built from 15 residues. The CDR3 nucleotides read TGTGCCAGCAGCCAAGGGGACAGCTCAAATTCACCCCTCCACTTT. It is translated as CASSQGDSSNSPLHF.

V is TRBV5-1 and J is TRBJ2-3; D perhaps matches TRBD2 (5 bases). Deletions cut 4 bases from V and 4 bases from J, with 19 bases between. The CDR3 is made up of 16 amino acids. From germline, CDR1 is SGHRS and CDR2 YFSETQ. The CDR3 protein is CASSGRDTGESDTQYF. In DNA form, the CDR3 reads TGCGCCAGCAGCGGTCGGGATACTGGGGAGTCAGATACGCAGTATTTT.

V gene TRBV29-1 combines with J gene TRBJ1-6, with D tentatively TRBD1 (5 bases). CDR3 length: 15 amino acids. V lost 6 bases and J 0 bases, leaving 12 bases between the germline ends. CDR1 is SQVTM and CDR2 is ANQGSEA in the germline V gene. As DNA, the CDR3 is TGCAGCGTAACCACAGGTAGCTCCTATAATTCACCCCTCCACTTT. This codes for CSVTTGSSYNSPLHF.

The V call is TRBV2, the J call TRBJ1-5; tentative D call: TRBD1 (5 bases). This CDR3 has 14 amino acids. Germline CDR1 is SNHLY and CDR2 is FYNNEI. Trimming removed 8 bases at V and 0 bases at J, with 11 bases between. CDR3 nucleotide sequence: TGTGCCAGCGGGCAGGGTCGTAGCAATCAGCCCCAGCATTTT. Protein product: CASGQGRSNQPQHF.

The chain recombines TRBV5-1 with TRBJ2-4; D unclear. From germline, CDR1 is SGHRS and CDR2 YFSETQ. The CDR3 sequence is 14 residues long. Trimming took off 7 bases at V and 1 base at J, with 12 bases between the two ends. The CDR3 region is CASGPSGAKNIQYF. CDR3 in DNA: TGCGCCAGCGGCCCCTCCGGGGCCAAAAACATTCAGTACTTC.

V gene TRBV3-1 (or the pseudogene TRBV3-2) combines with J gene TRBJ2-5; D might be TRBD1 (6 bases). The CDR3 runs 15 residues. Germline CDR1 and CDR2: LGHDT and YNNKEL (reference sequence). Trimming took off 1 base at V and 4 bases at J, with 13 bases between the two ends. The CDR3 loop reads CASSQGQLRGETQYF. The CDR3 region has the DNA TGTGCCAGCAGCCAAGGTCAACTCAGGGGAGAGACCCAGTACTTC.

The rearrangement uses TRBV28 and TRBJ1-2; 8 nucleotides match TRBD1. J lost 7 bases, V lost 3 bases, and 7 bases had no gene match. CDR1 and CDR2 from the germline V gene are MDHEN and SYDVKM. This CDR3 is built from 14 residues. The CDR3 coding sequence is TGTGCCAGCAGTTTTCAGGGGGCCAGAGGTGGCTACACCTTC. Protein product: CASSFQGARGGYTF.

This rearrangement joins TRBV7-2 to TRBJ1-4, with 7 bases fitting TRBD1. CDR1 SGHTA and CDR2 FQGNSA come from the germline V gene. V lost 1 base and J lost 7; bases outside the gene matches: 12. The CDR3 has 17 amino acids. In DNA, the CDR3 is TGTGCCAGCAGCTTAGACAGTTTTTCGGGACAGCTTGAAAAACTGTTTTTT. Amino acid sequence: CASSLDSFSGQLEKLFF.